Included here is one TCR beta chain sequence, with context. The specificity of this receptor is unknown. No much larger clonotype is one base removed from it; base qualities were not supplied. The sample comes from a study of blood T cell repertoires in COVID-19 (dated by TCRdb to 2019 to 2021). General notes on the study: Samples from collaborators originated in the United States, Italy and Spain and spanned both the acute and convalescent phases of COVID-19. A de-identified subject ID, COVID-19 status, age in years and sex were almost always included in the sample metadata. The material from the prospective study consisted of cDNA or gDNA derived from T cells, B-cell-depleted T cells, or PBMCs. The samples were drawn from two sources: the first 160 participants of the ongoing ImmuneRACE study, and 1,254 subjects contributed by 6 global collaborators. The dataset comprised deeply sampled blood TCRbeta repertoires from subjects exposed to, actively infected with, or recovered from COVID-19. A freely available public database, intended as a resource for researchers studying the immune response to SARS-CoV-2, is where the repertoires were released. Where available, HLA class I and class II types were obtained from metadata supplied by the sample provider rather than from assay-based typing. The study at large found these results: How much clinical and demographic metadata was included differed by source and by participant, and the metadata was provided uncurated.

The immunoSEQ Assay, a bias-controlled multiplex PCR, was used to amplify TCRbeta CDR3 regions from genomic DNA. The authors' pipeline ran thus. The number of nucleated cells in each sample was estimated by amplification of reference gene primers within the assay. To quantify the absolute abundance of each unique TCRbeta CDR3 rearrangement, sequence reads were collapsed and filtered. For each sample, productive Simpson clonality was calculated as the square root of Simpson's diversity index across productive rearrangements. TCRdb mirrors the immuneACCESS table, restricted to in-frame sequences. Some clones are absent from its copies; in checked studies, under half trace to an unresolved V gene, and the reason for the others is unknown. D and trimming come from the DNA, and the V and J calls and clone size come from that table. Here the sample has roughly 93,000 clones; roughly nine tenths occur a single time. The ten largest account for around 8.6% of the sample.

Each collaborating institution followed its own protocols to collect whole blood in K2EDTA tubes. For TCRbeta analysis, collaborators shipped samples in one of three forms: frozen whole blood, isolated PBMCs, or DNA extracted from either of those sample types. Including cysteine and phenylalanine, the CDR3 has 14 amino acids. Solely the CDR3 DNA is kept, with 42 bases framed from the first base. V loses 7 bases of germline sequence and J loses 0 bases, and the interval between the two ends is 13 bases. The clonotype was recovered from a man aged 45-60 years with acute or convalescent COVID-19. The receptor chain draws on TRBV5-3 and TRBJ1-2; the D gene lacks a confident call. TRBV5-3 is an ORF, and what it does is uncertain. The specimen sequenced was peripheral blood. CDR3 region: CARSHVLANYGYTF. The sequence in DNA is TGTGCCAGATCCCATGTTTTAGCTAACTATGGCTACACCTTC.